Below, 27 T cell receptor beta chains from the same sample are listed, as sequenced in a study of shared clonotypes between healthy human individuals. Assay: immunoSEQ multiplex PCR; the TCRdb copy retains only in-frame clones and omits some. The repertoire has a few million clones, 85% to 95% of them found once; the top ten carry roughly 0.36%. The sequenced sample consisted of naive CD4+ T cells from PBMCs. Sample subset: CD45RA+ positively selected. These receptor sequences come from a man between 18 and 29 years old in good health. Some clones in this sample may be carry-over from other donors' samples.

Remarks on this clone: Within the sample, other DNA sequences also encode this same CDR3. The J gene is TRBJ1-1, the V gene TRBV6-6; D remains unclear. The V gene lost 2 bases and the J gene lost 8 bases, with 12 bases spanning the gap. The V gene's germline CDR1 is MNHNY and CDR2 SVGAGI (reference sequence). The CDR3 contains 13 residues. The CDR3 spells CASSYGPPREAFF. The CDR3, as DNA: TGTGCCAGCAGTTACGGTCCCCCTCGGGAAGCTTTCTTT.

The CDR3 nucleotides are TGCGCCAGCAGCTTGATAGGACAGGGCGCCAGCGAGCAGTACTTC. It translates to CASSLIGQGASEQYF. The chain combines TRBV5-1 with TRBJ2-7, with TRBD1 identical over 8 bases. V was pared by 1 base and J by 6 bases, with 9 bases of the junction left unmatched. Germline V lookup: CDR1 SGHRS, CDR2 YFSETQ. This CDR3 comprises 15 residues.

The CDR3, as DNA: TGCGCCAGCAGCTTGTTGGGGGCTGGGAACACTGAAGCTTTCTTT. Translating gives CASSLLGAGNTEAFF. The chain uses TRBV5-1 and TRBJ1-1; tentatively, D is TRBD1 (6 bases). The germline V and J ends were trimmed by 1 base and 1 base, with 11 bases remaining between them. The germline gives CDR1 SGHRS, CDR2 YFSETQ. The CDR3 extends over 15 amino acids. The whole variable domain, remainder taken from reference TRBV5-1 and TRBJ1-1, is KAGVTQTPRYLIKTRGQQVTLSCSPISGHRSVSWYQQTPGQGLQFLFEYFSETQRNKGNFPGRFSGRQFSNSRSEMNVSTLELGDSALYLCASSLLGAGNTEAFFGQGTRLTVV.

Notes on this clone: Other DNA sequences within the sample encode an identical CDR3. CDR3 amino acids: CASSPDREGQPQHF. Written as DNA, the CDR3 is TGCGCCAGCAGCCCGGACAGGGAAGGACAGCCCCAGCATTTT. The chain combines TRBV5-1 with TRBJ1-5, with 8 bases lining up with TRBD1. V lost 4 bases to trimming and J lost 7 bases; unmatched junction nucleotides: 7. Germline V gives CDR1 SGHRS, CDR2 YFSETQ. CDR3 length equals 14 residues.

This clone has more than one count but fewer than ten. The genes are TRBV6-1 and TRBJ1-5, with D perhaps matching TRBD1 (6 bases). V lost 3 bases to trimming and J lost 8 bases, with 11 bases between them. The CDR3 has 13 amino acids. From germline, CDR1 is MNHNS and CDR2 SASEGT. CDR3: CASSDWGREPQHF. The CDR3 nucleotides are TGTGCCAGCAGTGACTGGGGGCGCGAGCCCCAGCATTTT.

The rearrangement uses TRBV6-1 and TRBJ1-4; a weak D match, TRBD1 (5 bases). The ends were cut back, 7 bases at V and 3 bases at J, with 9 bases in the middle. Per the germline V gene, CDR1 is MNHNS and CDR2 is SASEGT. The CDR3 spans 13 residues. The CDR3: CASMGVANEKLFF. The CDR3 nucleotides read TGTGCCAGCATGGGGGTGGCTAATGAAAAACTGTTTTTT.

This clone was observed a single time. The chain employs TRBV5-1 and TRBJ1-1; tentatively, D is TRBD1 (5 bases). The CDR3 sequence is 15 residues long. Germline lookup yields CDR1 SGHRS and CDR2 YFSETQ. Trimming shortened V by 7 bases and J by 6 bases, and 22 bases separated the two germline ends. CDR3 sequence (DNA): TGCGCCAGCGCTTGGGGGGATTCGAAGGCCGCTGAAGCTTTCTTT. Translating it yields CASAWGDSKAAEAFF. Full variable domain (rest looked up from reference TRBV5-1 and TRBJ1-1): KAGVTQTPRYLIKTRGQQVTLSCSPISGHRSVSWYQQTPGQGLQFLFEYFSETQRNKGNFPGRFSGRQFSNSRSEMNVSTLELGDSALYLCASAWGDSKAAEAFFGQGTRLTVV.

The rearrangement links TRBV9 to TRBJ1-3; TRBD1 might be the D (5 bases). Trimming took 4 bases from V and 0 from J, leaving 14 bases between them. CDR1 and CDR2 from the germline V gene are SGDLS and YYNGEE. This CDR3 has 16 residues. The CDR3 region is CASSPWRGISGNTIYF. For the CDR3, the DNA is TGTGCCAGCAGCCCCTGGAGGGGAATCTCTGGAAACACCATATATTTT.

This clone was observed once. The chain has TRBV28 and TRBJ1-2; tentatively, D is TRBD1 (6 bases). There are 16 residues in the CDR3. CDR1 and CDR2 from the germline V gene are MDHEN and SYDVKM. Trimming cost V 5 bases and J 3 bases, with 19 bases left between them. This CDR3 is CASSPSQGTSYYGYTF. The CDR3 DNA follows: TGTGCCAGCAGTCCGTCTCAGGGGACCTCATACTATGGCTACACCTTC.

J is TRBJ1-5 and V is TRBV2, with D hard to call. The CDR3 is made up of 14 amino acids. V shed 3 bases and J shed 5 bases, with 11 bases lying between them. CDR1 and CDR2 from the germline V gene are SNHLY and FYNNEI. This chain's CDR3 is CASSERQNDQPQHF. CDR3 coding DNA: TGTGCCAGCAGTGAGCGGCAGAACGATCAGCCCCAGCATTTT.

The chain joins TRBV6-6 to TRBJ1-5, with 8 positions matching TRBD1. V dropped 3 bases and J dropped 1; count of bases not matched to a gene: 2. Germline V gene lookup returns CDR1 MNHNY and CDR2 SVGAGI (reference sequence). This CDR3 spans 15 amino acids. The CDR3, as DNA: TGTGCCAGCAGTTATAACAGGGGGAGCAATCAGCCCCAGCATTTT. Translation: CASSYNRGSNQPQHF.

On this clone: Other DNA sequences from this sample encode an identical CDR3 as well. CDR3 nucleotide sequence: TGTGCCAGCAGTTACAAAGGCACTGAAGCTTTCTTT. Amino acid sequence: CASSYKGTEAFF. The J gene is TRBJ1-1, the V gene TRBV6-6; D not certain. V lost 2 bases to trimming and J lost 4 bases, with 5 bases between them. The germline V gene has CDR1 MNHNY and CDR2 SVGAGI (reference sequence). This CDR3 has 12 amino acids.

The J gene is TRBJ2-5, the V gene TRBV5-5; no reliable D call. With 1 base removed from V and 4 bases from J, the gap between germline ends came to 14 bases. CDR1 SGHKS and CDR2 YYEKEE come from the germline V gene (reference sequence). This CDR3 region has 15 residues. CDR3 in amino acids: CASSLSVGASETQYF. CDR3 coding DNA: TGTGCCAGCAGCTTGAGTGTGGGCGCATCAGAGACCCAGTACTTC. The whole variable domain, remainder taken from reference TRBV5-5 and TRBJ2-5, is DAGVTQSPTHLIKTRGQQVTLRCSPISGHKSVSWYQQVLGQGPQFIFQYYEKEERGRGNFPDRFSARQFPNYSSELNVNALLLGDSALYLCASSLSVGASETQYFGPGTRLLVL.

J is TRBJ1-6 and V is TRBV30; the match to TRBD1 covers 8 bases. The trim removed 0 bases at V and 6 bases at J, leaving 4 bases unmatched. The CDR3 length is 15 residues. Germline V gene data show CDR1 as GTSNPN and CDR2 as SVGIG (reference sequence). The CDR3 reads CAWSVQGGPNSPLHF. CDR3 in DNA: TGTGCCTGGAGTGTACAGGGGGGCCCTAATTCACCCCTCCACTTT.

This clone occurred once. The chain combines TRBV12-5 with TRBJ2-5, with a weak D call TRBD2 (6 bases). Per the germline V gene, CDR1 is LGHNT and CDR2 is FRNRAP. V lost 5 bases and J 5 bases, leaving 15 bases between the germline ends. This CDR3 is 14 amino acids long. CDR3 sequence (DNA): TGTGCTAGTGGTCCCGGAATGGGGAGGGAGACCCAGTACTTC. Encoded protein: CASGPGMGRETQYF.

Points on this clone: This same CDR3 is encoded by further DNA sequences in the sample. The chain combines TRBV19 with TRBJ1-1, with D hard to call. Trimming took 1 base from V and 0 from J, leaving 6 bases between them. The CDR3 is 14 residues long. Germline values: CDR1 LNHDA, CDR2 SQIVND (reference sequence). CDR3 in amino acids: CASSIGGMNTEAFF. The DNA for the CDR3 is TGTGCCAGTAGTATAGGCGGGATGAACACTGAAGCTTTCTTT.

The chain uses TRBV18 and TRBJ1-4; 7 bases align to TRBD1. Germline values: CDR1 KGHSH, CDR2 LQKENI. This CDR3 is built from 16 residues. V trimming: 1 base; J trimming: 0 bases; junction bases outside the gene matches: 2. The CDR3 loop is CASSPRQGATNEKLFF. In nucleotides, the CDR3 is TGTGCCAGCTCACCACGCCAGGGGGCAACTAATGAAAAACTGTTTTTT.

V is TRBV5-1 and J is TRBJ2-7; tentative D call: TRBD2 (6 bases). The CDR3 covers 16 residues. Germline V lookup: CDR1 SGHRS, CDR2 YFSETQ. The V gene lost 0 bases and the J gene lost 0 bases, with 13 bases spanning the gap. CDR3 region: CASSLGLARLSYEQYF. The CDR3, as DNA: TGCGCCAGCAGCTTGGGGCTAGCGAGACTCTCCTACGAGCAGTACTTC.

The gene calls are TRBV4-1 and TRBJ1-2; D is ambiguous. This CDR3 has 12 residues. With 2 bases removed from V and 5 bases from J, the gap between germline ends came to 6 bases. Germline CDR1 reads MGHRA; CDR2 reads YSYEKL. Here the CDR3 DNA reads TGCGCCAGCAGCCAATTCGAGTATGGCTACACCTTC. Translation: CASSQFEYGYTF.

The J gene is TRBJ2-5, the V gene TRBV5-1; D gene unclear. The V gene's germline CDR1 is SGHRS and CDR2 YFSETQ. V was clipped by 4 bases and J by 5 bases, with 6 bases between them. This CDR3 is 11 amino acids long. The CDR3 region has the DNA TGCGCCAGCAGCCGAATGGAGACCCAGTACTTC. Amino acid sequence: CASSRMETQYF. Combining the CDR3 with reference TRBV5-1 and TRBJ2-5 gives the whole variable domain KAGVTQTPRYLIKTRGQQVTLSCSPISGHRSVSWYQQTPGQGLQFLFEYFSETQRNKGNFPGRFSGRQFSNSRSEMNVSTLELGDSALYLCASSRMETQYFGPGTRLLVL.

The J gene is TRBJ2-5, the V gene TRBV7-2; D not certain. The CDR3 sequence is 14 residues long. CDR1 is SGHTA and CDR2 is FQGNSA in the germline V gene. Trimming removed 5 bases at V and 2 bases at J, with 12 bases between. Here the CDR3 DNA reads TGTGCCAGCAGCCCGACCGGGTGGCAAGAGACCCAGTACTTC. This encodes CASSPTGWQETQYF.

The rearrangement uses TRBV18 and TRBJ2-7, with TRBD1 as a possible D gene (5 bases). In germline, CDR1 is KGHSH, CDR2 LQKENI. There are 14 residues in the CDR3. Trimming stripped 3 bases from V and 1 base from J, with 10 bases between. CDR3 nucleotides: TGTGCCAGCTCACCTTTCAACAGGTCCTACGAGCAGTACTTC. Protein: CASSPFNRSYEQYF.

The count of this clone is one. The gene calls are TRBV28 and TRBJ1-3, with D hard to call. The CDR3 contains 12 residues. The germline V gene encodes CDR1 MDHEN and CDR2 SYDVKM. Trimming removed 6 bases at V and 8 bases at J, with 11 bases between. CDR3 amino acids: CASSSSGDTIYF. DNA for the CDR3: TGTGCCAGCAGCTCATCCGGGGACACCATATATTTT.

The chain recombines TRBV6-5 with TRBJ1-3; D is perhaps TRBD1 (6 bases). CDR3 length: 14 residues. V lost 7 bases to trimming and J lost 2 bases, with 12 bases between them. Germline CDR1 is MNHEY and CDR2 is SVGAGI. This chain's CDR3 is CASTNAGAGNTIYF. DNA for the CDR3: TGTGCCAGCACAAACGCAGGGGCTGGAAACACCATATATTTT.

V and J are TRBV29-1 and TRBJ2-7; D is unresolved. With 7 bases removed from V and 5 bases from J, the gap between germline ends came to 12 bases. CDR3 length: 11 residues. Per the germline V gene, CDR1 is SQVTM and CDR2 is ANQGSEA. CDR3 sequence: CSGGGIHEQYF. In DNA, the CDR3 is TGCAGCGGCGGCGGAATTCACGAGCAGTACTTC.

This chain joins TRBV7-3 and TRBJ2-1, with D uncertain. V lost 1 base, J lost 2 bases, and 15 bases lay in between. This CDR3 comprises 17 residues. Germline V CDR1 and CDR2: SGHTA, FQGTGA. In DNA form, the CDR3 reads TGTGCCAGCAGCTTAATGCCTGGTCGTTTGGCCTACAATGAGCAGTTCTTC. Protein product: CASSLMPGRLAYNEQFF.

About this clone: Other DNA sequences within the sample encode an identical CDR3. The chain recombines TRBV7-2 with TRBJ1-1; D not certain. Germline V gene data show CDR1 as SGHTA and CDR2 as FQGNSA. The CDR3 has 14 residues. V was shortened by 0 bases and J by 3 bases, with 8 bases between the two germline ends. The CDR3 sequence is CASSLALGYTEAFF. The CDR3 DNA reads TGTGCCAGCAGCTTAGCGCTGGGCTACACTGAAGCTTTCTTT.